This T cell receptor (beta chain) was sequenced in a study of human T cells and chemical hapten exposure. Study summary: Upper-back patches of 0.01% DPC were read at 6 days.

Each CDR3 protein is one row after TCRdb ran MiXCR on the RACE reads. The sample has roughly 70,000 distinct CDR3 sequences; approximately 29% are singletons. Study results and limitations: All donors were alopecia patients, so their immunity may differ from that of healthy people.

The sample's time point: patch test 1, 2 weeks after DPC sensitization. Regarding treatment: therapeutic diphenylcyclopropenone sensitization with weekly scalp DPC. Alopecia patients between 18 and 70 years old and suitable for DPC were used as donors. V was clipped by 1 base and J by 3 bases, with 6 bases between them. This CDR3 comprises 13 residues. On this clonotype itself: The antigen is undetermined.

V usage is TRBV12-3 or TRBV12-4 and J usage is TRBJ2-5; a possible D gene is TRBD1 (6 bases). This material consisted of whole blood, taken in connection with sensitization to the hapten diphenylcyclopropenone (DPC). This TCR came from a man aged 40-55 years with alopecia areata. Some clones in this sample may be carry-over from other donors' samples. Written as DNA, the CDR3 is TGTGCCAGCAGTTTAGACAGGGAAGAGACCCAGTACTTC. It translates to CASSLDREETQYF.